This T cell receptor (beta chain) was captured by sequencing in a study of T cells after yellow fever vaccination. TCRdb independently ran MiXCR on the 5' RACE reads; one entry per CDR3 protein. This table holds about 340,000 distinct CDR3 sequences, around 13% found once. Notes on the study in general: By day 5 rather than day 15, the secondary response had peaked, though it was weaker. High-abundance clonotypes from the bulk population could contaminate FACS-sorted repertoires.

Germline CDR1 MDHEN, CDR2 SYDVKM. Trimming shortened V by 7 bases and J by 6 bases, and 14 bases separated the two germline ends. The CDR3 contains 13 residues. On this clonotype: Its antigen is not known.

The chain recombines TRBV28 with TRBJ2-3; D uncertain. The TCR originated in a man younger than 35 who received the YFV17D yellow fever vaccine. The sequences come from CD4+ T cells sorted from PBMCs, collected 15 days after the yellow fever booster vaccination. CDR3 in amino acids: CASTIADGDTQYF. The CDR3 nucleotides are TGTGCCAGCACCATCGCCGATGGGGATACGCAGTATTTT. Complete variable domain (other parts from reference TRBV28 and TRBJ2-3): DVKVTQSSRYLVKRTGEKVFLECVQDMDHENMFWYRQDPGLGLRLIYFSYDVKMKEKGDIPEGYSVSREKKERFSLILESASTNQTSMYLCASTIADGDTQYFGPGTRLTVL.